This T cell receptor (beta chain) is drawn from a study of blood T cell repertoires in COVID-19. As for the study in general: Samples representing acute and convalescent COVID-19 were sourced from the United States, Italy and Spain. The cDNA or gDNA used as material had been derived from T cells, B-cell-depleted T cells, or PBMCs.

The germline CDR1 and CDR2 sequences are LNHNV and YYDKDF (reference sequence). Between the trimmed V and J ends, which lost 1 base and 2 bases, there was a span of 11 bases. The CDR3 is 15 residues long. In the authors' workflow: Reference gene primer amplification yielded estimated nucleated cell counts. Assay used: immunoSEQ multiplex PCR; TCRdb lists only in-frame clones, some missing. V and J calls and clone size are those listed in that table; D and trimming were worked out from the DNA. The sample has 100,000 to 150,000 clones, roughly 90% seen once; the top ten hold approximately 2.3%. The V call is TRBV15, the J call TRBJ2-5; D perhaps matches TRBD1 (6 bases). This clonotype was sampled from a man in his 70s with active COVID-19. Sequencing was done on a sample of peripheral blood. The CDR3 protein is CATSRAGTFQETQYF. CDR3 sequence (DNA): TGTGCCACCAGCAGAGCCGGGACATTTCAAGAGACCCAGTACTTC.